Shown below are 7 T cell receptor beta chains from a single sample sequenced in a study of T cell responses to AZD1222 COVID-19 vaccine. Libraries were prepared by immunoSEQ multiplex PCR; TCRdb keeps only in-frame clonotypes and omits some of them. The sample holds 150,000 to 200,000 clones, approximately 91% seen once. Material: peripheral blood, obtained on day 0 of AZD1222 vaccination. The receptors derive from an adult in good health.

This clone occurred once. The DNA for the CDR3 is TGTGCCATCAGTTCATCCCTGGGGCCGGGGGCGGATGAGCAGTTCTTC. This encodes CAISSSLGPGADEQFF. The rearrangement links TRBV10-3 to TRBJ2-1; the D gene could be TRBD1 or TRBD2 (6 bases each). Germline CDR1 is ENHRY and CDR2 is SYGVKD. The ends were cut back, 5 bases at V and 8 bases at J, with 22 bases in the middle. This CDR3 region has 16 residues.

The chain is built from TRBV10-3 and TRBJ1-1; 8 bases fit TRBD1. Germline values: CDR1 ENHRY, CDR2 SYGVKD. J was trimmed by 3 bases and V by 6 bases; bases with no gene match: 3. The CDR3 length is 13 residues. DNA for the CDR3: TGTGCCATCAGACAGGGGGATGACACTGAAGCTTTCTTT. It encodes CAIRQGDDTEAFF.

This chain connects TRBV7-9 to TRBJ1-4; no definite D call. The CDR3 totals 16 residues. V shed 4 bases and J shed 1 base, with 13 bases lying between them. Germline CDR1 is SEHNR and CDR2 is FQNEAQ (reference sequence). Here the CDR3 DNA reads TGTGCCAGCAGCTCCCTTGGGGAGGAAACTAATGAAAAACTGTTTTTT. Translating gives CASSSLGEETNEKLFF.

The V gene is TRBV6-2 or TRBV6-3, the J gene TRBJ2-5; 8 bases are shared with TRBD1. The V and J ends lost 4 bases and 5 bases, in that order; junction bases with no gene match: 15. The V gene's germline CDR1 is MNHEY and CDR2 SVGEGT. This CDR3 has 17 amino acids. The CDR3 DNA reads TGTGCCAGCAGTTTAATAGACAGGGGTTTGGCCGGGGAGACCCAGTACTTC. Amino acids: CASSLIDRGLAGETQYF.

The V and J genes are TRBV6-6 and TRBJ1-1; D not certain. The CDR3 runs to 12 residues. Germline lookup yields CDR1 MNHNY and CDR2 SVGAGI (reference sequence). V was shortened by 8 bases and J by 11 bases, with 18 bases between the two germline ends. The CDR3 sequence is CASAVQLREAFF. The CDR3 DNA reads TGTGCCAGCGCAGTGCAACTTAGGGAGGCTTTCTTT.

The CDR3 bases are TGCGCCAGCAGCGGAGGACAGGGGAAAAGCTCCTACGAGCAGTACTTC. It encodes CASSGGQGKSSYEQYF. The J gene is TRBJ2-7, the V gene TRBV5-1; 9 bases map to TRBD1. Per germline, CDR1 SGHRS and CDR2 YFSETQ. CDR3 length equals 16 residues. The trim removed 4 bases at V and 0 bases at J, leaving 8 bases unmatched.

This sequence joins TRBV27 and TRBJ2-3; D is ambiguous. The V end lost 5 bases, the J end lost 0 bases, and 12 bases lay between the germline ends. CDR3 length: 15 residues. Germline lookup yields CDR1 MNHEY and CDR2 SMNVEV (reference sequence). In nucleotides, the CDR3 is TGTGCCAGCAGTCCTCGGGCTGCTAGCACAGATACGCAGTATTTT. Translated, it gives CASSPRAASTDTQYF.